Shown below are 16 T cell receptor beta chains from a single sample sequenced in a study of T cell repertoires in cytomegalovirus infection. MiXCR, run by TCRdb on the reads, gives a single entry per CDR3 protein. This table holds approximately 550,000 distinct CDR3 sequences, more than 15% found once. Sample: CD8+ T cells from PBMCs. These receptors originate from a human donor in good health (CMV status not recorded). Some clones in this sample may be carry-over from other donors' samples.

V gene TRBV5-5 combines with J gene TRBJ1-6; the D gene is possibly TRBD1 (5 bases). Trimming shortened V by 1 base and J by 3 bases, and 11 bases separated the two germline ends. Germline V CDR1 and CDR2: SGHKS, YYEKEE (reference sequence). The CDR3 loop spans 16 amino acids. CDR3 in amino acids: CASSLIGAFYNSPLHF. The DNA for the CDR3 is TGTGCCAGCAGCTTGATTGGGGCCTTCTATAATTCACCCCTCCACTTT.

The chain couples TRBV6-2 or TRBV6-3 to TRBJ1-1; D not certain. The CDR3 totals 13 residues. V lost 7 bases to trimming and J lost 8 bases, with 17 bases between them. From germline, CDR1 is MNHEY and CDR2 SVGEGT. CDR3 nucleotide sequence: TGTGCCAGCAACACCCCTCGGCGACGGGAAGCTTTCTTT. Translating gives CASNTPRRREAFF.

The table lists this clonotype with a few counts. V usage is TRBV27 and J usage is TRBJ2-7; D is possibly TRBD1 or TRBD2 (6 bases each). Deletions cut 7 bases from V and 1 base from J, with 17 bases between. From germline, CDR1 is MNHEY and CDR2 SMNVEV (reference sequence). This CDR3 region has 15 residues. The CDR3 sequence is CASIGMGGGSYEQYF. Written as DNA, the CDR3 is TGTGCCAGCATTGGAATGGGGGGCGGATCCTACGAGCAGTACTTC.

This clonotype was recorded at least ten times. This chain uses TRBV15 with TRBJ1-5; D is perhaps TRBD1 (5 bases). Trimming removed 1 base at V and 4 bases at J, with 8 bases between. This CDR3 has 14 amino acids. Germline CDR1 and CDR2: LNHNV and YYDKDF (reference sequence). This chain's CDR3 is CATSRAGSNQPQHF. DNA of the CDR3: TGTGCCACCAGCAGAGCAGGGTCGAATCAGCCCCAGCATTTT.

The sample holds a few counts of this clonotype. The rearrangement joins TRBV10-2 to TRBJ2-3, with a tentative D call TRBD2 (6 bases). Germline V lookup: CDR1 WSHSY, CDR2 SAAADI. This CDR3 comprises 14 residues. V was cut by 6 bases and J by 0 bases, with 10 bases left in between. CDR3 DNA sequence: TGCGCCAGCAGGGCCGGAGGGAGCACAGATACGCAGTATTTT. It codes for CASRAGGSTDTQYF.

This clonotype occurred many times. The V and J genes are TRBV6-1 and TRBJ2-3; no definite D call. Germline V gene lookup returns CDR1 MNHNS and CDR2 SASEGT. There are 13 residues in the CDR3. V lost 6 bases, J lost 1 base, and 8 bases lay in between. CDR3 sequence reads: CASRRLRTDTQYF. DNA of the CDR3: TGTGCCAGCAGACGACTGCGCACAGATACGCAGTATTTT.

This clonotype has only a few counts. This chain uses TRBV20-1 with TRBJ2-2; either TRBD1 or TRBD2 may fit D (5 bases each). Germline lookup yields CDR1 DFQATT and CDR2 SNEGSKA (reference sequence). CDR3 size: 15 residues. Trimming stripped 5 bases from V and 1 base from J, with 14 bases between. This chain's CDR3 is CSAGPGRENTGELFF. In DNA, the CDR3 is TGCAGTGCTGGTCCGGGACGGGAGAACACCGGGGAGCTGTTTTTT.

The sample holds a few counts of this clonotype. V usage is TRBV4-1 and J usage is TRBJ2-7; D possibly corresponds to TRBD2 (6 bases). Per germline, CDR1 MGHRA and CDR2 YSYEKL. V lost 4 bases, J lost 4 bases, and 14 bases lay in between. The CDR3 has 14 amino acids. CDR3 in DNA: TGCGCCAGCAGCCGACCGGGACTCGGATACGAGCAGTACTTC. Residues: CASSRPGLGYEQYF.

This clonotype was seen a handful of times. V gene TRBV28 combines with J gene TRBJ2-7, with 11 positions matching TRBD2. Germline V CDR1 and CDR2: MDHEN, SYDVKM. Trimming at V came to 6 bases and at J to 10 bases, leaving 8 bases not matched to a gene. The CDR3 sequence is 13 residues long. The CDR3 DNA follows: TGTGCCAGCAGCCCGGGACTAGCGGCTAAACAGTACTTC. It yields the protein CASSPGLAAKQYF.

The V call is TRBV28, the J call TRBJ2-7; D is uncertain. Per the germline V gene, CDR1 is MDHEN and CDR2 is SYDVKM. V was shortened by 6 bases and J by 12 bases, with 15 bases between the two germline ends. The CDR3 runs 11 residues. CDR3: CASSPSYETYF. CDR3 sequence (DNA): TGTGCCAGCAGCCCCTCCTACGAGACGTACTTC.

In its sample, this clonotype was seen many times. The gene calls are TRBV7-9 and TRBJ1-1; TRBD1 aligns across 9 bases. Germline V gives CDR1 SEHNR, CDR2 FQNEAQ (reference sequence). The CDR3 has 13 residues. Trimming took 4 bases from V and 6 from J; bases not matched to a gene: 3. The CDR3: CASSSTGGPEAFF. CDR3 bases: TGTGCCAGCAGCTCCACAGGGGGCCCTGAAGCTTTCTTT.

This clonotype was seen more than once but under ten times. The genes are TRBV4-2 and TRBJ2-7; 9 positions agree with TRBD2. Trimming at V came to 2 bases and at J to 2 bases, leaving 4 bases not matched to a gene. In germline, CDR1 is LGHNA, CDR2 YNFKEQ. The CDR3 extends over 15 amino acids. The CDR3 loop is CASSQLAGRPYEQYF. The CDR3 DNA reads TGTGCCAGCAGCCAACTAGCGGGGCGTCCCTACGAGCAGTACTTC.

A word on this clonotype: At one end, the junction sequence differs from germline, possibly due to a read error. This chain joins TRBV7-9 and TRBJ1-1; 9 bases map to TRBD1. The CDR3 length is 16 residues. Germline CDR1 reads SEHNR; CDR2 reads FQNEAQ (reference sequence). Written as DNA, the CDR3 is TGTGCCAGCAGCATACCCCGGGACAGGGATGAGGCTGAAGCTTTATTT. Translating gives CASSIPRDRDEAEALF.

This clonotype was seen a handful of times. The chain is built from TRBV9 and TRBJ2-1; 15 bases align to TRBD2. The CDR3 covers 16 residues. V trimming: 0 bases; J trimming: 9 bases; junction bases outside the gene matches: 4. Germline CDR1 and CDR2: SGDLS and YYNGEE. For the CDR3, the DNA is TGTGCCAGCAGCGTAGAAGGGACTAGCGGGAGGAGTGAGCAGTTCTTC. Protein: CASSVEGTSGRSEQFF.

The chain combines TRBV5-1 with TRBJ2-1; 13 bases fit TRBD2. This CDR3 comprises 14 residues. The germline V gene has CDR1 SGHRS and CDR2 YFSETQ. The J segment lost 6 bases and the V segment lost 7 bases, leaving 4 bases of the junction unmatched. CDR3 nucleotides: TGCGCCAGCTCTTGGACTAGCGGGGGCAATGAGCAGTTCTTC. It is translated as CASSWTSGGNEQFF.

This clonotype was detected a few times. The chain joins TRBV7-6 to TRBJ1-4; the match to TRBD1 covers 10 bases. V was clipped by 2 bases and J by 6 bases; unmatched bases: 3. Germline CDR1 reads SGHVS; CDR2 reads FNYEAQ. This CDR3 has 15 amino acids. This CDR3 reads CASSLNGQGDEKLFF. As DNA, the CDR3 is TGTGCCAGCAGCTTAAATGGACAGGGGGATGAAAAACTGTTTTTT.